This TCR beta chain was identified during a study of cytomegalovirus exposure and HLA in healthy donors. Study context: A prior analysis found about 110 million unique TCR beta sequences from around 200 million T cells.

CDR1 is SGHDN and CDR2 is FVKESK in the germline V gene. The CDR3 spans 13 residues. The V and J ends lost 4 bases and 2 bases respectively, with 8 bases between them. Researchers ran the PCR with 60 Vbeta and 13 Jbeta primers. TCRdb keeps only in-frame clones here, not all; method: immunoSEQ multiplex PCR. The repertoire has about 180,000 clones, 75% to 80% of them found once; the top ten carry just under 6.5%. Whole-study results and caveats: Testing in vitro showed three CMV-associated chains specific for CMV antigens. Later work showed greater clonal expansion in HLA-associated TCR beta chains than in equally common others. Sequence variants that were highly shared formed a cluster that was likely a sequencing artifact.

Worth noting for this clone: Its antigen remains unknown.

This chain uses TRBV14 with TRBJ1-2; D possibly corresponds to TRBD1 (5 bases). Specimen: PBMCs. This sequence originates from a middle-aged man in good health and CMV-seropositive. This chain's CDR3 is CASSLTANYGYTF. The CDR3 DNA reads as TGTGCCAGCAGCCTGACAGCGAACTATGGCTACACCTTC. The whole variable domain, filled in from reference TRBV14 and TRBJ1-2, reads EAGVTQFPSHSVIEKGQTVTLRCDPISGHDNLYWYRRVMGKEIKFLLHFVKESKQDESGMPNNRFLAERTGGTYSTLKVQPAELEDSGVYFCASSLTANYGYTFGSGTRLTVV.